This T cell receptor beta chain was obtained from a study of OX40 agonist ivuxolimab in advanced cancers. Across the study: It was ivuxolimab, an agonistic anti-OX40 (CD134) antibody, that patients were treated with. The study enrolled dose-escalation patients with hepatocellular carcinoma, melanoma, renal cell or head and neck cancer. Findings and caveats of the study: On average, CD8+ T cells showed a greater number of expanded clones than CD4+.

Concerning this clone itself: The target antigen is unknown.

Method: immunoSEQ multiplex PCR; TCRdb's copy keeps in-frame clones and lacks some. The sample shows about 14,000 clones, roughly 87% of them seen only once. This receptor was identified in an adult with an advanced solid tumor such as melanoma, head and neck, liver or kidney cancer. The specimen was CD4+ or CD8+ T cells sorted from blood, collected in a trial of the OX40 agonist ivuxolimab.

In DNA, the CDR3 is TGTGCCAGCAGTTTGACGGACGGTTACTACGAGCAGTACTTC. Its protein product is CASSLTDGYYEQYF. V is TRBV27 and J is TRBJ2-7; no reliable D call. V lost 3 bases, J lost 3 bases, and 12 bases lay in between. Germline V CDR1 and CDR2: MNHEY, SMNVEV (reference sequence). The CDR3 spans 14 residues.